This T cell receptor (beta chain) was captured by sequencing in a study of Tregs in tolerant kidney transplant recipients. Whole-study results and caveats: Changing PCR primers prevented nucleotide comparison between some patients' samples.

Per germline, CDR1 MDHEN and CDR2 SYDVKM. The CDR3 contains 14 residues. The trim removed 3 bases at V and 8 bases at J, leaving 7 bases unmatched. Unstimulated Tregs (CD4+CD25+CD127-) and CD4+CD25- non-Tregs were sorted from PBMCs. An overnight rest at 37°C with approximately 210 IU/ml IL-2 preceded regulatory T cell sorting from thawed PBMCs. To note about this clone: The antigen is unknown.

The method was immunoSEQ multiplex PCR; TCRdb's version includes in-frame clones alone and lacks a portion of them. The data hold approximately 60,000 clones, with roughly 98% observed a single time. Sequencing used Tregs from blood, obtained before the transplant. This TCR was sampled from a human donor who received a combined kidney and bone marrow transplant. V is TRBV28 and J is TRBJ2-1; 7 bases match TRBD2. In nucleotides, the CDR3 is TGTGCCAGCAGTTTCGGACTAGGAATGGATGAGCAGTTCTTC. It is translated as CASSFGLGMDEQFF.